This TCR beta chain is from a study of T-cell memory formation after mild COVID-19. Across the whole study: Among the donors, TCR clusters were largely specific to each donor. Study conclusions and caveats: Some clones that responded were present in memory (sampled pre-infection), which suggests cross-reactive memory joined. For second-wave clones that peaked at day 37, SARS-CoV-2 specificity went unverified.

TCRdb analysed the 5' RACE reads with MiXCR anew, one entry per CDR3 protein. The sample carries approximately 99,000 distinct CDR3 sequences, 15% to 20% recorded once. This clonotype showed up just a few times. Its antigen is not known. The V gene lost 2 bases and the J gene lost 8 bases, with 8 bases spanning the gap. Germline CDR1 reads SGHRS; CDR2 reads YFSETQ. There are 12 residues in the CDR3. The chain carries TRBV5-1 and TRBJ2-1; D is possibly TRBD1 (6 bases). The sequence derives from a young man who had mild COVID-19 (a few samples of this study predate the infection). Cell type and time point are not known. The sample taken for sequencing was PBMCs or a T cell subset sorted from them (not recorded which). CDR3 protein: CASSLQGYEQFF. The CDR3 nucleotides are TGCGCCAGCAGCTTACAGGGATATGAGCAGTTCTTC.